This TCR beta chain was identified in a study of quantifying T cell responses using KT2 cells (dated by TCRdb to about 2017). Describing the broader study: RNA was DNase-treated and reverse transcribed with TCR alpha and beta constant-region primers, mostly using SuperScript III. Under optimum conditions, the efficiency of the T4 ligation step was estimated to be more than 9.5%. To prevent over-amplification, PCR2 was performed as a SYBR Green qPCR and halted at a predetermined fluorescence threshold. What the authors observed across the whole study: No side-by-side comparison between this pipeline and other TCR sequencing techniques was included in the study. Saturation was seen in the detection of KT2 sequences when very high numbers of KT2 cells were spiked in. KT2 sequences were detected down to the lowest spike-in tested, which was about one KT2 cell per 100,000 PBMC. Counts of KT2 alpha and beta sequences scaled linearly with input KT2 cell number over several orders of magnitude.

A word on this clonotype: The antigen it binds to is not known. No much larger clonotype is one base removed from it; base qualities were not supplied.

V is cut back by 6 bases and J by 7 bases, with 8 bases in the junction unmatched. CDR1 and CDR2 are drawn from the germline V gene: SQVTM, ANQGSEA. The CDR3 runs 12 residues from the cysteine to the phenylalanine. The kept DNA is CDR3 alone, 36 bases in frame from the first base. Known numbers of KT2, a T cell clone whose TCR had been sequenced previously, were spiked into unfractionated PBMC to test the sensitivity and accuracy of the pipeline. A range of KT2-to-PBMC ratios was set up by mixing KT2 cells into a fixed number of PBMC. The library was generated by UMI-ligation and nested PCR. T4 RNA ligase 1 was used to ligate a single-stranded oligonucleotide containing the Illumina SP2 sequence and a UMI to the 3' end of the cDNA. PCR1 was run for around 4 cycles (98 degrees C for 15 s, 69 degrees C for 30 s, 72 degrees C for 40 s), and an equimolar mix of RC1.1 and RC1.2, covering TRBC1 and TRBC2, was used as the beta primer. Starting at PCR2, TCR alpha and beta chains were handled separately, and sample indices and Illumina adaptors were added. The UMI was composed of 12 random nucleotides, arranged as two hexamers separated by a spacer, and was positioned after an 8-base spacer. Libraries were sequenced on an Illumina MiSeq with v2 2x251 paired-end chemistry, typically 12 to 13 samples per run. PhiX DNA at roughly 4.5-7% was added to each sequencing library to increase diversity. Turning to the authors' computational methods: Raw reads were converted to FASTQ with bcl2fastq and demultiplexed by dual indices using Demultiplexor. V and J genes were assigned by Decombinator through tag matching, with a single base-pair mismatch being allowed. UMIs were used by Collapsinator to correct both sequencing errors and frequency errors caused by PCR heterogeneity. CDR3Translator turned Decombinator identifiers into nucleotide sequence, translated that sequence into amino acids, and pulled out the CDR3 based on C- and N-terminal motifs. Each distinct KT2 TCR was counted as a cluster of KT2 sequences sharing one unique molecular identifier. The public sequencing data were trimmed at Q25 with fastp and processed into clonotypes with MiXCR by TCRdb, which kept only in-frame beta chains. Rows with one shared CDR3 protein collapse into an entry with the most common genes and DNA. These V and J calls are TCRdb output, not the study's own analysis. The sample profile shows 39,000 or so distinct CDR3 sequences; about a sixth of them were found once. The ten largest clones represent around two fifths of the sample.

The receptor was derived from a human donor. Rearrangement joined TRBV29-1 to TRBJ1-2, with 7 bases in between that match TRBD1. Sequencing input: PBMCs spiked with cells of the T cell clone KT2. The CDR3 amino acid sequence is: CSVTQGRGGYTF. In nucleotide form, the sequence is TGCAGCGTGACACAGGGGCGAGGTGGCTACACCTTC.